This T cell receptor (beta chain) came from a study of long-term antiretroviral therapy in people with HIV. CDR1 and CDR2 (germline): SQVTM, ANQGSEA. The CDR3 covers 13 residues. V lost 6 bases and J lost 5; bases outside the gene matches: 4. The assay, immunoSEQ v3.0, was run at survey level. Sequencing used immunoSEQ multiplex PCR; TCRdb keeps in-frame clones, though not all of them. Seen here are roughly 35,000 clones, over 85% observed once, and the top ten hold 3.5% to 4.5%. Every donor had one or more pre-ART and two or more post-ART PBMC samples. The sequence was obtained from a woman aged 45-65 years with HIV. V is TRBV29-1 and J is TRBJ1-5, with 10 positions matching TRBD1. The sequences come from unsorted PBMCs, collected around 5 years after starting antiretroviral therapy. CDR3 in amino acids: CSVGDRGDQPQHF. The DNA of the CDR3 is TGCAGCGTCGGGGACAGGGGAGATCAGCCCCAGCATTTT.